This TCR beta chain was captured in a study of Graves' ophthalmopathy and Graves' hyperthyroidism. The authors amplified TCR beta CDR3 regions, and they did so from RNA transcripts for repertoire sequencing. First-round RT-PCR employed HTBI primers, with a second-round multiplex PCR after it. TCRdb recomputed calls from the multiplex PCR reads with MiXCR, one row per CDR3 protein. This sample carries roughly 1.1 million distinct CDR3 sequences, 35% to 45% of them seen once, and the ten largest clones take approximately 10%. The germline V gene has CDR1 SGDLS and CDR2 YYNGEE. This CDR3 is built from 16 residues. The V gene lost 3 bases and the J gene lost 4 bases, with 19 bases spanning the gap. The sample holds many counts of this clonotype. Its antigen is currently unknown. Study-level points and caveats: Ophthalmopathy versus stable hyperthyroidism: 13-signature model gave 87.88% sensitivity, roughly 81% specificity.

The TCR was taken from an adult man with Graves' hyperthyroidism. Sequenced sample: peripheral blood or thyroid tissue (not recorded which). The chain is built from TRBV9 and TRBJ1-2; D remains ambiguous. CDR3 protein: CASSAQMSAIIYGYTF. In DNA, the CDR3 is TGTGCCAGCAGCGCACAAATGTCCGCGATTATCTATGGCTACACCTTC.